The rows below give T cell receptor beta chains drawn from one sample of a study of cytomegalovirus exposure and HLA in healthy donors. Assay used: immunoSEQ multiplex PCR; TCRdb lists only in-frame clones, some missing. The top ten hold around 13% of the sample, which has 150,000 to 160,000 clones, about 80% seen once. The material sequenced was PBMCs. These receptors all come from a man under 40 in good health and CMV-seropositive. CDR3s include the opening cysteine and the closing phenylalanine or tryptophan. Each record gives: V gene, J gene, clone size, D gene, CDR3 DNA, CDR3 protein. The D gene is left open where the match is weak. The listing skips clone size in some rows; elsewhere it reads once, few, many or a size class.

>TRBV5-1|TRBJ1-2|NA|TRBD1
TGCGCCAGCAGCTTTTTTTTTCAAACAGGGGGCGGCTACACCTTC
CASSFFFQTGGGYTF
>TRBV30|TRBJ2-1|NA|NA
TGTGCCTGGAGCCTCATGGGGGGGCTTGGGTACAATGAGCAGTTCTTC
CAWSLMGGLGYNEQFF
>TRBV14|TRBJ1-2|once|TRBD1
TGTGCCAGCAGCCAAGAGGAAATGGGACAGGGGGTTAGCTACACCTTC
CASSQEEMGQGVSYTF
>TRBV5-4|TRBJ2-2|NA|TRBD2
TGTGCCAGCAGCCGTAGCGGGAGGACCCTATACACCGGGGAGCTGTTTTTT
CASSRSGRTLYTGELFF
>TRBV5-6|TRBJ2-1|NA|TRBD2
TGTGCCAGCAGCTTGGTGGGACTAGCGGGAATCGGTGAGCAGTTCTTC
CASSLVGLAGIGEQFF
>TRBV10-2|TRBJ2-7|NA|TRBD2
TGCGCCAGCAGTGTAGGCCCCGAAAGCGGGAGTGCCTACGAGCAGTACTTC
CASSVGPESGSAYEQYF
>TRBV28|TRBJ2-7|NA|TRBD1
TGTGCCAGCAGTACCTCGGGACAGGGGGCAGGCGAGCAGTACTTC
CASSTSGQGAGEQYF
>TRBV7-3|TRBJ2-3|NA|NA
TGTGCCAGCAGCTTAAGCGGGATTAGCACAGATACGCAGTATTTT
CASSLSGISTDTQYF
>TRBV5-1|TRBJ2-7|NA|TRBD2
TGCGCCAGCAGCGCCGGACTAGCGGTCTCCTACGAGCAGTACTTC
CASSAGLAVSYEQYF
>TRBV28|TRBJ2-5|NA|TRBD2
TGTGCCAGCAGTTTAGACCCGACTAGCGGGAACCCTGACGATTGGGAGACCCAGTACTTC
CASSLDPTSGNPDDWETQYF
>TRBV28|TRBJ1-2|NA|NA
TGTGCCAGCAGTCACTTCGACGGGGACTATGGCTACACCTTC
CASSHFDGDYGYTF
>TRBV6-1|TRBJ1-5|NA|TRBD1
TGTGCCAGCAAAACTCGGGACAGGGTGGAGCCCCAGCATTTT
CASKTRDRVEPQHF
>TRBV28|TRBJ2-7|NA|TRBD2
TGTGCCAGCAGCCCCCTAGAGCGGGGGGCTTACGAGCAGTACTTC
CASSPLERGAYEQYF
>TRBV11-2|TRBJ2-2|NA|NA
TGTGCCAGCAGCCCCCAACCGGGGACCGGGGAGCTGTTTTTT
CASSPQPGTGELFF
>TRBV5-1|TRBJ2-5|once|TRBD2
TGCGCCAGCGGCAGACTAGCTGGGGAGACCCAGTACTTC
CASGRLAGETQYF
>TRBV5-1|TRBJ2-7|NA|NA
TGCGCCAGCAGCTTGGTCACTCCCGGGAGTTACGAGCAGTACTTC
CASSLVTPGSYEQYF
>TRBV4-1|TRBJ2-3|NA|TRBD1
TGCGCCAGCAGCTATGGGACAGGGATCGATACGCAGTATTTT
CASSYGTGIDTQYF